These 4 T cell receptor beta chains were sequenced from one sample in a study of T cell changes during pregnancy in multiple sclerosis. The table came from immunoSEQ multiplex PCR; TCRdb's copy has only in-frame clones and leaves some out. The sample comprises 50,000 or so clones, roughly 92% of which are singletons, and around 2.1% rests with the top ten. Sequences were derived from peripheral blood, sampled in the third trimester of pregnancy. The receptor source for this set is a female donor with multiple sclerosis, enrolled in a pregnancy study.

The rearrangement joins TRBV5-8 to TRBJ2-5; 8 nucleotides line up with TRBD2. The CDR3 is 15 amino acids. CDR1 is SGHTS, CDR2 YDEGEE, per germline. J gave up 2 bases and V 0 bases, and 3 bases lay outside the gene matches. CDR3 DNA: TGTGCCAGCAGCTTGGGGACTAGCAGACAAGAGACCCAGTACTTC. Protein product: CASSLGTSRQETQYF. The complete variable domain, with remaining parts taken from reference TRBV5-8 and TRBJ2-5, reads EAGVTQSPTHLIKTRGQQATLRCSPISGHTSVYWYQQALGLGLQFLLWYDEGEERNRGNFPPRFSGRQFPNYSSELNVNALELEDSALYLCASSLGTSRQETQYFGPGTRLLVL.

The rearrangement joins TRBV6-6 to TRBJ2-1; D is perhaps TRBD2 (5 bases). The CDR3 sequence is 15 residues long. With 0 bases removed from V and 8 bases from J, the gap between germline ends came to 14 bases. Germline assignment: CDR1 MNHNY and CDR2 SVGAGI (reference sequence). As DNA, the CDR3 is TGTGCCAGCAGTTACTCGATTCGGGGATCCCATGAGCAGTTCTTC. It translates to CASSYSIRGSHEQFF.

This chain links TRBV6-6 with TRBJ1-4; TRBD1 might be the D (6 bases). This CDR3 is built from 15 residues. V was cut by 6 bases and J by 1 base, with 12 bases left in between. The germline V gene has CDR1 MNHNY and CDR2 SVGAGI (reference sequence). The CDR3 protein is CASRQDRRTNEKLFF. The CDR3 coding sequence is TGTGCCAGCAGGCAAGACAGGAGAACTAATGAAAAACTGTTTTTT.

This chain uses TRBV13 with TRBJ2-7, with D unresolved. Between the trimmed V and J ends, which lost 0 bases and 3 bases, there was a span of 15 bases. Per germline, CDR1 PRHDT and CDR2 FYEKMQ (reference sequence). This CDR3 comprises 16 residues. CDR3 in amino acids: CASSLGLAYLHYEQYF. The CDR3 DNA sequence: TGTGCCAGCAGCTTAGGTTTAGCTTACCTACACTACGAGCAGTACTTC. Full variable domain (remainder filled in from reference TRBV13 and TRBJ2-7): AAGVIQSPRHLIKEKRETATLKCYPIPRHDTVYWYQQGPGQDPQFLISFYEKMQSDKGSIPDRFSAQQFSDYHSELNMSSLELGDSALYFCASSLGLAYLHYEQYFGPGTRLTVT.